Shown below are 27 T cell receptor beta chains from a single sample sequenced in a study of technical replicates of blood from several donors. Produced via immunoSEQ multiplex PCR; TCRdb's table is partial and in-frame only. The repertoire consists of roughly 80,000 clones, with 93% occurring once and the leading ten covering under 0.3%. The sample comprised T cells isolated from PBMCs. Receptors originate from a human donor in good health.

The chain carries TRBV5-1 and TRBJ2-1; TRBD2 aligns across 12 bases. The CDR3 covers 16 residues. Germline CDR1 is SGHRS and CDR2 is YFSETQ. With 6 bases clipped from V and 7 bases from J, the junction kept 11 bases outside the gene matches. CDR3 sequence reads: CASIKGLAGIRNEQFF. The CDR3 DNA reads TGCGCCAGCATCAAAGGACTAGCGGGAATAAGGAATGAGCAGTTCTTC.

The chain carries TRBV28 and TRBJ2-1, with 10 positions matching TRBD2. The CDR3 length is 17 residues. Germline loops: CDR1 MDHEN, CDR2 SYDVKM. Trimming removed 8 bases from V and 0 bases from J; junction bases left unmatched: 10. The CDR3: CASLGASGSRSYNEQFF. CDR3 nucleotides: TGTGCCAGCTTGGGGGCTAGCGGGAGCCGCTCCTACAATGAGCAGTTCTTC.

This clone was detected once. The junction departs from germline at one end; a sequencing error may be responsible. V gene TRBV7-7 combines with J gene TRBJ2-2; no reliable D call. The CDR3 is 16 amino acids. Germline CDR1 SSHAT, CDR2 FNYEAQ (reference sequence). For the CDR3, the DNA is TGTGCTAGCAGCTTAACAGAGTTCAGGAACACCGGGGAGCTGTTTTTT. This translates into CASSLTEFRNTGELFF.

The rearrangement links TRBV4-1 to TRBJ2-2, with D perhaps TRBD2 (5 bases). CDR1 MGHRA and CDR2 YSYEKL come from the germline V gene. Trimming stripped 4 bases from V and 1 base from J, with 7 bases between. The CDR3 is made up of 14 amino acids. The CDR3: CASSPAENTGELFF. CDR3 nucleotides: TGCGCCAGCAGCCCAGCGGAGAACACCGGGGAGCTGTTTTTT.

The chain links TRBV10-2 to TRBJ2-7, with D perhaps matching TRBD2 (5 bases). CDR3 length: 12 residues. Germline-derived CDR1 and CDR2 are WSHSY and SAAADI. V was pared by 2 bases and J by 7 bases, with 9 bases between. The chain's CDR3 is CASSEVQREQYF. The CDR3 DNA reads TGCGCCAGCAGTGAGGTCCAGCGGGAGCAGTACTTC.

The chain recombines TRBV6-6 with TRBJ1-5; TRBD1 matches at 7 bases. Germline V gene sequence: CDR1 MNHNY, CDR2 SVGAGI (reference sequence). With V trimmed by 6 bases and J by 2 bases, 10 bases remained unmatched. The CDR3 is 16 residues long. CDR3 coding DNA: TGTGCCAGCAGCCTATTACAGGGGAAGGGCAATCAGCCCCAGCATTTT. It yields the protein CASSLLQGKGNQPQHF.

The V and J genes are TRBV6-1 and TRBJ2-1; maybe TRBD2 (5 bases). The V gene's germline CDR1 is MNHNS and CDR2 SASEGT. Trimming removed 2 bases at V and 9 bases at J, with 8 bases between. The CDR3 contains 12 residues. The chain's CDR3 is CASSEIGGEQFF. The DNA of the CDR3 is TGTGCCAGCAGTGAAATCGGAGGTGAGCAGTTCTTC.

The chain uses TRBV19 and TRBJ2-2, with 9 bases aligning to TRBD2. The CDR3 spans 16 residues. The germline V gene has CDR1 LNHDA and CDR2 SQIVND (reference sequence). Losses at the gene ends were 8 bases for V and 0 bases for J; bases not matched to a gene: 7. The CDR3 DNA follows: TGTGCCAGTCCGGCGACTAGCGGATCGAACACCGGGGAGCTGTTTTTT. Translation: CASPATSGSNTGELFF.

The chain has TRBV11-3 and TRBJ2-3, with D unresolved. V was pared by 3 bases and J by 1 base, with 8 bases between. The CDR3 runs 14 residues. The germline V gene has CDR1 SGHNT and CDR2 YENEEA. The CDR3 reads CASSLAGRTDTQYF. DNA of the CDR3: TGTGCCAGCAGCTTGGCAGGCCGCACAGATACGCAGTATTTT.

The chain joins TRBV11-3 to TRBJ2-2; 7 nucleotides line up with TRBD1. The CDR3 extends over 17 amino acids. Per the germline V gene, CDR1 is SGHNT and CDR2 is YENEEA. V gave up 2 bases and J gave up 4 bases; unmatched junction bases: 10. CDR3 sequence: CASSLRQGETPTGELFF. The CDR3 bases are TGTGCCAGCAGCTTACGACAGGGTGAGACTCCCACCGGGGAGCTGTTTTTT.

The chain couples TRBV25-1 to TRBJ1-3; D possibly corresponds to TRBD1 (5 bases). Trimming removed 6 bases at V and 2 bases at J, with 11 bases between. The CDR3 spans 14 residues. The germline V gene encodes CDR1 MGHDK and CDR2 SYGVNS. The CDR3 reads CASSLGGTGNTIYF. CDR3 nucleotides: TGTGCCAGCAGCCTCGGGGGGACTGGAAACACCATATATTTT.

The rearrangement joins TRBV28 to TRBJ2-7; 7 bases are shared with TRBD1. Germline V gene lookup returns CDR1 MDHEN and CDR2 SYDVKM. The V and J ends lost 5 bases and 2 bases, in that order; junction bases with no gene match: 18. The CDR3 is made up of 18 amino acids. CDR3 coding DNA: TGTGCCAGCAGTCCAGTCACCATCAGGACAGGTCGGGCCTACGAGCAGTACTTC. It translates to CASSPVTIRTGRAYEQYF.

The genes are TRBV5-6 and TRBJ2-3, with a possible D match to TRBD2 (6 bases). The CDR3 length is 15 residues. Trimming shortened V by 1 base and J by 3 bases, and 12 bases separated the two germline ends. CDR1 and CDR2 (germline): SGHDT, YYEEEE. The CDR3 loop reads CASSLPGVTTDTQYF. The DNA for the CDR3 is TGTGCCAGCAGCTTGCCGGGGGTGACGACAGATACGCAGTATTTT.

This chain joins TRBV27 and TRBJ1-1, with 7 bases aligning to TRBD1. There are 11 residues in the CDR3. With V trimmed by 5 bases and J by 10 bases, 4 bases remained unmatched. The germline CDR1 and CDR2 sequences are MNHEY and SMNVEV (reference sequence). The CDR3 is CASSKTGRAFF. In DNA, the CDR3 is TGTGCCAGCAGTAAGACAGGGCGAGCTTTCTTT.

The CDR3: CASSLGASYEQYF. DNA for the CDR3: TGTGCCAGCAGTCTGGGGGCCTCCTACGAGCAGTACTTC. The chain carries TRBV7-8 and TRBJ2-7; D is possibly TRBD1 (6 bases). CDR3 length: 13 residues. Germline V lookup: CDR1 SGHVS, CDR2 FQNEAQ. Trimming cost V 6 bases and J 0 bases, with 9 bases left between them.

V and J are TRBV4-2 and TRBJ2-5; D unclear. The CDR3 extends over 13 amino acids. Germline V gene data show CDR1 as LGHNA and CDR2 as YNFKEQ. Trimming stripped 1 base from V and 5 bases from J, with 8 bases between. In DNA form, the CDR3 reads TGTGCCAGCAGCCAAGCAGGAACGGAGACCCAGTACTTC. Protein sequence: CASSQAGTETQYF.

The chain employs TRBV6-5 and TRBJ1-6, with no clear D. The length of the CDR3 is 15 residues. Germline loops: CDR1 MNHEY, CDR2 SVGAGI. The V end was cut by 7 bases, the J end by 0 bases, with 10 bases between. CDR3 region: CASTRSSSYNSPLHF. The CDR3 coding sequence is TGTGCCAGCACCCGCTCCAGCTCCTATAATTCACCCCTCCACTTT.

The genes are TRBV27 and TRBJ1-4, with TRBD1 as a possible D gene (6 bases). Germline loops: CDR1 MNHEY, CDR2 SMNVEV (reference sequence). Trimming took 5 bases from V and 8 from J, leaving 12 bases between them. The CDR3 extends over 13 amino acids. The CDR3 sequence: CASSHRDNEKLFF. Here the CDR3 DNA reads TGTGCCAGCAGTCATCGGGACAACGAAAAACTGTTTTTT.

The chain's CDR3 is CAWSQWAGREQYF. The CDR3 nucleotides read TGTGCCTGGAGTCAGTGGGCAGGGCGCGAGCAGTACTTC. V and J are TRBV30 and TRBJ2-7; tentatively, D is TRBD1 (5 bases). There are 13 residues in the CDR3. The germline V gene encodes CDR1 GTSNPN and CDR2 SVGIG (reference sequence). V was shortened by 2 bases and J by 6 bases, with 14 bases between the two germline ends.

This clone appeared a single time. The chain links TRBV11-3 to TRBJ2-7; D gene ambiguous. The germline V gene encodes CDR1 SGHNT and CDR2 YENEEA. V shed 0 bases and J shed 6 bases, with 6 bases lying between them. The CDR3 contains 12 residues. The CDR3 nucleotides read TGTGCCAGCAGCTTAGAAATCTCCGAGCAGTACTTC. Translated, it gives CASSLEISEQYF.

This clone was counted a single time. The rearrangement uses TRBV5-4 and TRBJ2-7, with a tentative D call TRBD2 (6 bases). With 3 bases removed from V and 6 bases from J, the gap between germline ends came to 13 bases. Germline values: CDR1 SGHNT, CDR2 YYREEE (reference sequence). CDR3 length: 13 residues. In DNA, the CDR3 is TGTGCCAGCAGCTATGTTCTGGAGGGCGAGCAGTACTTC. It is translated as CASSYVLEGEQYF.

The J gene is TRBJ2-1, the V gene TRBV4-1; D gene unclear. Trimming shortened V by 1 base and J by 10 bases, and 11 bases separated the two germline ends. CDR1 MGHRA and CDR2 YSYEKL come from the germline V gene. CDR3 length equals 13 residues. The CDR3 sequence is CASSQGSFREQFF. CDR3 DNA: TGCGCCAGCAGCCAAGGGTCCTTCAGGGAGCAGTTCTTC.

The CDR3 nucleotides are TGTGCCAGCAGCCCGTCACAGCACTTGCCCTACAATGAGCAGTTCTTC. Amino acids: CASSPSQHLPYNEQFF. V and J are TRBV11-2 and TRBJ2-1; no definite D call. The germline V gene encodes CDR1 SGHAT and CDR2 FQNNGV. Trimming removed 5 bases at V and 2 bases at J, with 16 bases between. The CDR3 has 16 residues.

The rearrangement uses TRBV27 and TRBJ2-1; TRBD2 aligns across 13 bases. From germline, CDR1 is MNHEY and CDR2 SMNVEV (reference sequence). There are 15 residues in the CDR3. Trimming cost V 5 bases and J 7 bases; bases outside gene matches: 5. The CDR3 region is CASSTTSGRGNEQFF. The DNA for the CDR3 is TGTGCCAGCAGTACAACTAGCGGGAGGGGAAATGAGCAGTTCTTC.

V usage is TRBV10-3 and J usage is TRBJ2-7; D is possibly TRBD2 (5 bases). The CDR3 is 16 amino acids. CDR1 and CDR2 (germline): ENHRY, SYGVKD. V was cut by 2 bases and J by 2 bases, with 16 bases left in between. The CDR3 sequence is CAISEIHGDGAYEQYF. CDR3 DNA: TGTGCCATCAGTGAGATTCACGGGGATGGGGCCTACGAGCAGTACTTC.

This clone appeared once. V and J are TRBV4-2 and TRBJ2-7; the D gene is possibly TRBD1 (5 bases). The CDR3 is 13 amino acids. Between the trimmed V and J ends, which lost 1 base and 3 bases, there was a span of 7 bases. In germline, CDR1 is LGHNA, CDR2 YNFKEQ. CDR3 DNA sequence: TGTGCCAGCAGCCAAGGACAGTACTACGAGCAGTACTTC. Translation: CASSQGQYYEQYF.

This chain joins TRBV12-5 and TRBJ2-2; 10 nucleotides agree with TRBD2. Losses at the gene ends were 1 base for V and 6 bases for J; bases not matched to a gene: 14. Per the germline V gene, CDR1 is LGHNT and CDR2 is FRNRAP. The CDR3 extends over 19 amino acids. CDR3 region: CASGLDPHGLAASSGELFF. The CDR3 coding sequence is TGTGCTAGTGGTTTGGACCCACATGGACTAGCGGCGAGTTCCGGGGAGCTGTTTTTT.